The clone carrying this T cell receptor (beta chain) was found a few times. Its antigen is as yet unknown. V shed 0 bases and J shed 5 bases, with 13 bases lying between them. This CDR3 has 15 amino acids. The data belong to a study of blood T cells in healthy people across ages. Whole-study results and caveats: The unsorted PBMCs prevented any conclusive comparison of naive versus antigen-experienced cells. Higher diversity and more naive CD4+ cells were features of long-lived donors, compared to aged donors.

Through a sample-barcoded 5' primer and a J-beta primer mix, a second PCR was run for roughly 6 to 11 cycles. One entry per CDR3 protein, called by TCRdb with MiXCR from the 5' RACE reads. Altogether about 630,000 distinct CDR3 sequences are present, approximately 21% being singletons, with the ten largest covering 3.5% to 4%. The sample comprised blood. The chain has TRBV12-3 or TRBV12-4 and TRBJ2-5; D remains ambiguous. This TCR derives from a man between 65 and 85 years old in good health. The chain's CDR3 is CASSLAAKRWETQYF. The CDR3 DNA reads TGTGCCAGCAGTTTAGCTGCTAAGCGTTGGGAGACCCAGTACTTC.